The 11 T cell receptor beta chains given below trace back to one sample, sequenced in a study of OX40 agonist ivuxolimab in advanced cancers. The assay was immunoSEQ multiplex PCR, and TCRdb's table has in-frame clones only and misses some. The sample records around 31,000 clones, less than 90% being singletons. Sequenced material: CD4+ or CD8+ T cells sorted from blood, taken in a trial of the OX40 agonist ivuxolimab. The receptor source for this set is an adult with an advanced solid tumor such as melanoma, head and neck, liver or kidney cancer.

The V and J genes are TRBV5-6 and TRBJ1-2; the D is unclear. Deletions cut 1 base from V and 8 bases from J, with 15 bases between. CDR1 and CDR2 from the germline V gene are SGHDT and YYEEEE. The CDR3 consists of 14 residues. This CDR3 is CASSLSGTQRGYTF. The CDR3, as DNA: TGTGCCAGCAGCTTGTCAGGTACTCAACGCGGCTACACCTTC.

The DNA of the CDR3 is TGTGCCAGCGCCGCCCGTTCATTGGTTTACACCGGGGAGCTGTTTTTT. Its protein product is CASAARSLVYTGELFF. The rearrangement uses TRBV2 and TRBJ2-2; D remains ambiguous. The CDR3 is made up of 16 amino acids. Trimming left V 8 bases short and J 3 bases short, with 19 bases between. Germline V gene lookup returns CDR1 SNHLY and CDR2 FYNNEI.

The chain is built from TRBV5-1 and TRBJ1-1; D possibly corresponds to TRBD1 (5 bases). V was clipped by 2 bases and J by 3 bases, with 11 bases between them. The CDR3 is 14 residues long. From germline, CDR1 is SGHRS and CDR2 YFSETQ. CDR3 sequence reads: CASSFLGGDTEAFF. Written as DNA, the CDR3 is TGCGCCAGCAGCTTCTTAGGAGGGGACACTGAAGCTTTCTTT. Combining the CDR3 with reference TRBV5-1 and TRBJ1-1 gives the whole variable domain KAGVTQTPRYLIKTRGQQVTLSCSPISGHRSVSWYQQTPGQGLQFLFEYFSETQRNKGNFPGRFSGRQFSNSRSEMNVSTLELGDSALYLCASSFLGGDTEAFFGQGTRLTVV.

The CDR3 DNA follows: TGTGCCAGCAGTTACGATCCCTGGGTAGGGAGAAACACCATATATTTT. As protein: CASSYDPWVGRNTIYF. This chain joins TRBV6-5 and TRBJ1-3; D is undetermined. Trimming stripped 2 bases from V and 5 bases from J, with 16 bases between. CDR1 is MNHEY and CDR2 is SVGAGI in the germline V gene. The CDR3 has 16 residues.

V is TRBV7-9 and J is TRBJ2-7, with 9 bases that match TRBD2. Trimming at V came to 5 bases and at J to 12 bases, leaving 11 bases not matched to a gene. Germline CDR1 and CDR2: SEHNR and FQNEAQ (reference sequence). There are 13 residues in the CDR3. The CDR3 bases are TGTGCCAGCAGCCCAGCGGGAGGCCCAGATCGGTACTTC. It is translated as CASSPAGGPDRYF.

This clone appeared a single time. The rearrangement uses TRBV28 and TRBJ2-5; 14 bases are a match to TRBD2. The CDR3 totals 17 residues. Germline V gene lookup returns CDR1 MDHEN and CDR2 SYDVKM. With 3 bases clipped from V and 6 bases from J, the junction kept 9 bases outside the gene matches. CDR3 protein: CASSLPGLAGEWKTQYF. The CDR3 bases are TGTGCCAGCAGTTTGCCGGGACTAGCGGGAGAGTGGAAGACCCAGTACTTC.

The chain couples TRBV2 to TRBJ2-1; TRBD2 agrees at 8 bases. Germline CDR1 reads SNHLY; CDR2 reads FYNNEI. The J segment lost 8 bases and the V segment lost 4 bases, leaving 7 bases of the junction unmatched. The CDR3 totals 14 residues. This CDR3 reads CASSVLTSGDEQFF. The CDR3 bases are TGTGCCAGCAGTGTACTTACTAGCGGCGATGAGCAGTTCTTC. The entire variable domain, with the rest obtained from reference TRBV2 and TRBJ2-1, is as follows: EPEVTQTPSHQVTQMGQEVILRCVPISNHLYFYWYRQILGQKVEFLVSFYNNEISEKSEIFDDQFSVERPDGSNFTLKIRSTKLEDSAMYFCASSVLTSGDEQFFGPGTRLTVL.

CDR3 loop: CASRTGGFEQYF. The CDR3 coding sequence is TGTGCCAGCAGAACAGGGGGATTCGAGCAGTACTTC. J is TRBJ2-7 and V is TRBV27, with 8 positions matching TRBD1. With 6 bases clipped from V and 6 bases from J, the junction kept 4 bases outside the gene matches. From germline, CDR1 is MNHEY and CDR2 SMNVEV (reference sequence). There are 12 residues in the CDR3.

The chain joins TRBV15 to TRBJ2-1; D may be TRBD2 (6 bases). This CDR3 contains 16 residues. Trimming pared 3 bases from V and 6 bases from J, leaving 18 bases between. Germline CDR1 and CDR2: LNHNV and YYDKDF (reference sequence). Here the CDR3 DNA reads TGTGCCACCAGCAGCGATGTATCGGGAGTAGTCAATGAGCAGTTCTTC. Protein: CATSSDVSGVVNEQFF. Complete variable domain (other parts from reference TRBV15 and TRBJ2-1): DAMVIQNPRYQVTQFGKPVTLSCSQTLNHNVMYWYQQKSSQAPKLLFHYYDKDFNNEADTPDNFQSRRPNTSFCFLDIRSPGLGDTAMYLCATSSDVSGVVNEQFFGPGTRLTVL.

Points on this clone: This may come from a read error, since a much larger clone is one base off. This sample includes further DNA sequences coding for the same CDR3. V usage is TRBV6-1 and J usage is TRBJ1-5; no reliable D call. Germline V CDR1 and CDR2: MNHNS, SASEGT. Trimming pared 1 base from V and 0 bases from J, leaving 4 bases between. This CDR3 is 14 amino acids long. DNA of the CDR3: TGTGCCAGCAGTGAAGGGTATAGCAATCAGCCCCAGCATTTT. It yields the protein CASSEGYSNQPQHF.

The V gene is TRBV28, the J gene TRBJ1-5; D remains unclear. Trimming took 6 bases from V and 1 from J, leaving 16 bases between them. The CDR3 runs to 16 residues. Germline values: CDR1 MDHEN, CDR2 SYDVKM. The CDR3: CASRSPVGGSNQPQHF. Written as DNA, the CDR3 is TGTGCCAGCAGGAGCCCAGTAGGAGGGAGCAATCAGCCCCAGCATTTT. The complete variable domain, with remaining parts taken from reference TRBV28 and TRBJ1-5, reads DVKVTQSSRYLVKRTGEKVFLECVQDMDHENMFWYRQDPGLGLRLIYFSYDVKMKEKGDIPEGYSVSREKKERFSLILESASTNQTSMYLCASRSPVGGSNQPQHFGDGTRLSIL.